The 31 T cell receptor beta chains reported below all come from one sample, sequenced in a study of blood T cell repertoires in COVID-19. Sequenced by immunoSEQ multiplex PCR; TCRdb stores in-frame clones only, minus some. Seen here are more than 40,000 clones, 85% to 90% observed once, and the top ten hold approximately 13%. The sequenced material came from peripheral blood. These receptors were taken from a man at least 80 years old with acute or convalescent COVID-19.

V and J are TRBV9 and TRBJ2-5; tentative D call: TRBD2 (5 bases). Germline CDR1 SGDLS, CDR2 YYNGEE. The V and J ends lost 4 bases and 2 bases respectively, with 9 bases between them. There are 13 residues in the CDR3. The CDR3 loop is CASSPRGQETQYF. The CDR3 DNA reads as TGTGCCAGCAGCCCCCGGGGACAAGAGACCCAGTACTTC.

This chain uses TRBV5-1 with TRBJ1-5; D not certain. Germline values: CDR1 SGHRS, CDR2 YFSETQ. The CDR3 has 13 amino acids. Between the trimmed V and J ends, which lost 3 bases and 4 bases, there was a span of 8 bases. CDR3 nucleotides: TGCGCCAGCAGCTCCGGTCCTAATCAGCCCCAGCATTTT. Translation gives CASSSGPNQPQHF.

This rearrangement joins TRBV5-6 to TRBJ1-1, with D tentatively TRBD1 (5 bases). Germline assignment: CDR1 SGHDT and CDR2 YYEEEE. The CDR3 spans 15 residues. Trimming stripped 2 bases from V and 5 bases from J, with 16 bases between. The DNA of the CDR3 is TGTGCCAGCAGCTTTGGGGGGAGTCTGCGGACTGAAGCTTTCTTT. Translation gives CASSFGGSLRTEAFF.

The J gene is TRBJ2-7, the V gene TRBV6-5; D possibly corresponds to TRBD2 (5 bases). This CDR3 is 15 amino acids long. CDR1 and CDR2 (germline): MNHEY, SVGAGI. The V gene lost 2 bases and the J gene lost 4 bases, with 15 bases spanning the gap. The CDR3 reads CASSYDTARGYEQYF. The CDR3 nucleotides read TGTGCCAGCAGTTACGATACCGCCCGGGGATACGAGCAGTACTTC.

The sample holds one count of this clone. The rearrangement links TRBV11-2 to TRBJ1-5; a weak D match, TRBD1 (6 bases). The CDR3 contains 13 residues. Trimming took off 5 bases at V and 6 bases at J, with 11 bases between the two ends. Germline CDR1 reads SGHAT; CDR2 reads FQNNGV. CDR3: CASSPGTIQPQHF. The DNA for the CDR3 is TGTGCCAGCAGCCCGGGGACAATTCAGCCCCAGCATTTT.

The rearrangement joins TRBV28 to TRBJ2-7; 11 bases are a match to TRBD2. Germline values: CDR1 MDHEN, CDR2 SYDVKM. J was trimmed by 7 bases and V by 6 bases; bases with no gene match: 5. The CDR3 is 13 amino acids. For the CDR3, the DNA is TGTGCCAGCAGCGCTAGCGGGGGGTTTGAGCAGTACTTC. It translates to CASSASGGFEQYF.

CDR3 DNA sequence: TGCGCCAGCAGTGGAGTCCCAGCGGGGGGTCCGAGCTCCTACAATGAGCAGTTCTTC. Translation: CASSGVPAGGPSSYNEQFF. The chain links TRBV10-1 to TRBJ2-1, with 9 bases that match TRBD2. Trimming removed 4 bases from V and 0 bases from J; junction bases left unmatched: 13. The CDR3 spans 19 residues. The germline gives CDR1 WNHNN, CDR2 SYGVQD (reference sequence).

V is TRBV7-2 and J is TRBJ2-2, with D hard to call. Germline CDR1 reads SGHTA; CDR2 reads FQGNSA. The CDR3 covers 14 residues. V lost 2 bases and J lost 6, with 10 bases in between. The CDR3 is CASSLLGSSGELFF. The DNA for the CDR3 is TGTGCCAGCAGCTTACTTGGCTCCTCCGGGGAGCTGTTTTTT.

This clone was observed a handful of times. The gene calls are TRBV5-1 and TRBJ2-7; 7 bases are a match to TRBD1. From germline, CDR1 is SGHRS and CDR2 YFSETQ. V shed 2 bases and J 6 bases; nucleotides not matched to a gene: 8. This CDR3 is 14 amino acids long. CDR3 loop: CASSFGQEFGEQYF. CDR3 bases: TGCGCCAGCAGCTTCGGACAGGAGTTTGGCGAGCAGTACTTC.

This chain connects TRBV15 to TRBJ2-2; 7 bases match TRBD1. The J segment lost 5 bases and the V segment lost 0 bases, leaving 9 bases of the junction unmatched. CDR1 and CDR2 (germline): LNHNV, YYDKDF (reference sequence). This CDR3 contains 17 residues. The CDR3 loop is CATSREARGPRTGELFF. CDR3 bases: TGTGCCACCAGCAGAGAAGCAAGGGGGCCCCGGACCGGGGAGCTGTTTTTT.

This chain joins TRBV10-2 and TRBJ2-2, with 7 bases that match TRBD2. Germline CDR1 reads WSHSY; CDR2 reads SAAADI. The ends lost 1 base at V and 5 bases at J; junction bases unmatched: 7. CDR3 length equals 16 residues. The CDR3 reads CASSEWGGVVTGELFF. CDR3 DNA: TGCGCCAGCAGTGAGTGGGGAGGGGTAGTTACCGGGGAGCTGTTTTTT.

In its sample, this clone was seen once. The chain links TRBV6-4 to TRBJ2-7; the match to TRBD1 covers 8 bases. Germline V gene data show CDR1 as MRHNA and CDR2 as SNTAGT. This CDR3 comprises 16 residues. V trimming: 3 bases; J trimming: 4 bases; junction bases outside the gene matches: 11. In DNA form, the CDR3 reads TGTGCCAGCAGTGAGCAGGCCGGGACAGGAGCTTACGAGCAGTACTTC. Protein sequence: CASSEQAGTGAYEQYF.

The chain employs TRBV6-1 and TRBJ1-5; D possibly corresponds to TRBD1 (5 bases). Germline V gene sequence: CDR1 MNHNS, CDR2 SASEGT. V was shortened by 2 bases and J by 7 bases, with 12 bases between the two germline ends. This CDR3 contains 14 residues. The CDR3 DNA reads TGTGCCAGCAGTGAAATGCAGGGTCAACAGCCCCAGCATTTT. Protein sequence: CASSEMQGQQPQHF.

This chain links TRBV5-4 with TRBJ2-7; D perhaps matches TRBD1 (7 bases). The length of the CDR3 is 15 residues. CDR1 and CDR2 (germline): SGHNT, YYREEE (reference sequence). V dropped 4 bases and J dropped 2 bases, with 16 bases sitting between them. This chain's CDR3 is CASSRGGTDPYEQYF. The CDR3 nucleotides read TGTGCCAGCAGCCGAGGAGGGACAGACCCCTACGAGCAGTACTTC.

The V call is TRBV6-5, the J call TRBJ2-1, with 10 nucleotides matching TRBD2. The germline V gene has CDR1 MNHEY and CDR2 SVGAGI. The CDR3 has 14 residues. Losses at the gene ends were 5 bases for V and 12 bases for J; bases not matched to a gene: 10. The CDR3: CASSPSGGALGQFF. CDR3 coding DNA: TGTGCCAGCAGTCCGAGCGGGGGGGCCCTCGGGCAGTTCTTC.

The chain is built from TRBV7-2 and TRBJ1-1, with 7 bases lining up with TRBD1. V shed 6 bases and J 4 bases; nucleotides not matched to a gene: 5. The CDR3 spans 13 residues. Germline lookup yields CDR1 SGHTA and CDR2 FQGNSA. This CDR3 is CASRLDRATEAFF. In DNA, the CDR3 is TGTGCCAGCAGACTTGACAGGGCCACTGAAGCTTTCTTT.

For the CDR3, the DNA is TGCGCCAGCAGCTTGGACAGGGGGCTAGAAGGCTACACCTTC. It specifies CASSLDRGLEGYTF. This chain links TRBV5-1 with TRBJ1-2; TRBD1 matches 9 bases. Trimming removed 0 bases from V and 8 bases from J; junction bases left unmatched: 5. This CDR3 is 14 amino acids long. The germline gives CDR1 SGHRS, CDR2 YFSETQ. The whole variable domain, remainder taken from reference TRBV5-1 and TRBJ1-2, is KAGVTQTPRYLIKTRGQQVTLSCSPISGHRSVSWYQQTPGQGLQFLFEYFSETQRNKGNFPGRFSGRQFSNSRSEMNVSTLELGDSALYLCASSLDRGLEGYTFGSGTRLTVV.

The V call is TRBV5-1, the J call TRBJ2-5; no clear D gene. The CDR3 loop spans 17 amino acids. Looked up from germline, CDR1 is SGHRS and CDR2 is YFSETQ. The V end was cut by 0 bases, the J end by 0 bases, with 15 bases between. The chain's CDR3 is CASSLGLSTAYQETQYF. The CDR3 nucleotides read TGCGCCAGCAGCTTGGGGTTATCTACAGCTTACCAAGAGACCCAGTACTTC.

V usage is TRBV5-1 and J usage is TRBJ1-2, with D possibly matching TRBD1 (6 bases). V was cut by 3 bases and J by 7 bases, with 13 bases left in between. The CDR3 is 13 residues long. Looked up from germline, CDR1 is SGHRS and CDR2 is YFSETQ. CDR3 sequence reads: CASSYSGVAGYTF. CDR3 coding DNA: TGCGCCAGCAGCTACTCAGGGGTGGCTGGCTACACCTTC.

The chain employs TRBV28 and TRBJ1-1, with D perhaps matching TRBD1 (5 bases). This CDR3 is built from 15 residues. V was clipped by 2 bases and J by 1 base, with 11 bases between them. CDR1 is MDHEN and CDR2 is SYDVKM in the germline V gene. CDR3 in DNA: TGTGCCAGCAGTTTAGGTAATAGGGGGAACACTGAAGCTTTCTTT. This encodes CASSLGNRGNTEAFF.

This clone has just one count. The chain joins TRBV19 to TRBJ2-1; tentatively, D is TRBD1 (6 bases). Trimming stripped 5 bases from V and 6 bases from J, with 17 bases between. Per germline, CDR1 LNHDA and CDR2 SQIVND (reference sequence). This CDR3 comprises 15 residues. In DNA form, the CDR3 reads TGTGCCAGTAGTCGACAGGTCAGGGATTTCAATGAGCAGTTCTTC. This sequence encodes CASSRQVRDFNEQFF.

This clone is a singleton in its sample. The chain joins TRBV10-3 to TRBJ2-3, with 10 nucleotides matching TRBD1. Per germline, CDR1 ENHRY and CDR2 SYGVKD. V shed 10 bases, J shed 1 base, and the junction held 14 bases outside the gene matches. The CDR3 spans 17 residues. CDR3 amino acids: CATYSGTGDAGTDTQYF. The CDR3 DNA sequence: TGTGCCACTTATTCCGGGACAGGGGATGCTGGCACAGATACGCAGTATTTT.

This rearrangement joins TRBV11-3 to TRBJ2-1, with 9 bases aligning to TRBD1. The CDR3 runs to 15 residues. The junction had 4 bases not matched to a gene; V was cut back by 1 base and J by 6 bases. From germline, CDR1 is SGHNT and CDR2 YENEEA. This CDR3 reads CASSLVGTGLNEQFF. In nucleotides, the CDR3 is TGTGCCAGCAGCTTAGTGGGGACAGGGCTCAATGAGCAGTTCTTC. The variable domain in full, completed from reference TRBV11-3 and TRBJ2-1, reads EAGVVQSPRYKIIEKKQPVAFWCNPISGHNTLYWYLQNLGQGPELLIRYENEEAVDDSQLPKDRFSAERLKGVDSTLKIQPAELGDSAVYLCASSLVGTGLNEQFFGPGTRLTVL.

This clone was detected once. The chain recombines TRBV3-1 (or the pseudogene TRBV3-2) with TRBJ2-3, with D uncertain. With 1 base removed from V and 1 base from J, the gap between germline ends came to 6 bases. The CDR3 runs to 14 residues. Germline lookup yields CDR1 LGHDT and CDR2 YNNKEL (reference sequence). The CDR3 spells CASSQALGTDTQYF. Written as DNA, the CDR3 is TGTGCCAGCAGCCAAGCACTGGGCACAGATACGCAGTATTTT.

The chain combines TRBV2 with TRBJ1-6; D is unclear. Per the germline V gene, CDR1 is SNHLY and CDR2 is FYNNEI. The CDR3 has 13 residues. V was clipped by 0 bases and J by 9 bases, with 6 bases between them. CDR3 protein: CASSEAPGSPLHF. For the CDR3, the DNA is TGTGCCAGCAGTGAAGCGCCGGGTTCACCCCTCCACTTT.

This chain links TRBV5-1 with TRBJ1-2; TRBD1 aligns across 8 bases. CDR1 is SGHRS, CDR2 YFSETQ, per germline. Trimming cost V 4 bases and J 8 bases; bases outside gene matches: 13. The CDR3 length is 15 residues. CDR3 DNA sequence: TGCGCCAGCAGCCCGGGGACAGGACCTTCTATGGGCTACACCTTC. The encoded protein is CASSPGTGPSMGYTF.

The chain joins TRBV29-1 to TRBJ2-5; tentative D call: TRBD1 (6 bases). Deletions cut 3 bases from V and 6 bases from J, with 11 bases between. Germline V CDR1 and CDR2: SQVTM, ANQGSEA. The CDR3 contains 12 residues. The CDR3 reads CSVDSGAKTQYF. Here the CDR3 DNA reads TGCAGCGTTGACTCAGGGGCGAAGACCCAGTACTTC. The full variable domain, its missing parts supplied by reference TRBV29-1 and TRBJ2-5, is SAVISQKPSRDICQRGTSLTIQCQVDSQVTMMFWYRQQPGQSLTLIATANQGSEATYESGFVIDKFPISRPNLTFSTLTVSNMSPEDSSIYLCSVDSGAKTQYFGPGTRLLVL.

This chain connects TRBV5-1 to TRBJ2-5, with 7 bases lining up with TRBD2. The CDR3 spans 14 residues. With V trimmed by 7 bases and J by 5 bases, 11 bases remained unmatched. The V gene's germline CDR1 is SGHRS and CDR2 YFSETQ. The DNA of the CDR3 is TGCGCCAGCTTCCCGGGGGGACCCGCGGAGACCCAGTACTTC. It specifies CASFPGGPAETQYF.

The genes are TRBV9 and TRBJ2-7, with D maybe TRBD1 (6 bases). Germline CDR1 is SGDLS and CDR2 is YYNGEE. V dropped 0 bases and J dropped 3 bases, with 13 bases sitting between them. The CDR3 is 15 amino acids. The CDR3 DNA reads as TGTGCCAGCAGCGTAGGGACAGCGAATTTCTACGAGCAGTACTTC. Amino acid sequence: CASSVGTANFYEQYF.

The rearrangement uses TRBV9 and TRBJ2-3; TRBD2 aligns across 15 bases. From germline, CDR1 is SGDLS and CDR2 YYNGEE. The junction had 2 bases not matched to a gene; V was cut back by 2 bases and J by 4 bases. This CDR3 comprises 16 residues. In DNA form, the CDR3 reads TGTGCCAGCAGCGTCGGGACTAGCGGGGGGTCAGATACGCAGTATTTT. Amino acid sequence: CASSVGTSGGSDTQYF.

This clone appeared a few times. V gene TRBV15 combines with J gene TRBJ1-4; tentatively, D is TRBD1 (5 bases). The germline CDR1 and CDR2 sequences are LNHNV and YYDKDF (reference sequence). Deletions cut 5 bases from V and 8 bases from J, with 21 bases between. The CDR3 length is 16 residues. The CDR3 nucleotides read TGTGCCACCAGCGGTTTAAGGACATCTGAACGGGAAAAACTGTTTTTT. This encodes CATSGLRTSEREKLFF.